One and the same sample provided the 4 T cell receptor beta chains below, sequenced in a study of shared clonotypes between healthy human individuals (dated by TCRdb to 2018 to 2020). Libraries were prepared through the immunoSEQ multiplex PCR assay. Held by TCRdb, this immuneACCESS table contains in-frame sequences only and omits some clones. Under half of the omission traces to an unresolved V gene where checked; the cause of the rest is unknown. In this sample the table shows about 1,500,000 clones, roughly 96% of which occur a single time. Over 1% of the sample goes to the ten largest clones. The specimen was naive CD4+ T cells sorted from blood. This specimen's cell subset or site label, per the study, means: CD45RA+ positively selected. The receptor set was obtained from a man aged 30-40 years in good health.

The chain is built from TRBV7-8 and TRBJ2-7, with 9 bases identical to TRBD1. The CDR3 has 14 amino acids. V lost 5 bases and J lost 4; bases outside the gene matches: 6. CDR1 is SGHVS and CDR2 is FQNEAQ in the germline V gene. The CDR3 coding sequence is TGTGCCAGCAGCCCCCTCGACAGGGGGTACGAGCAGTACTTC. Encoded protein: CASSPLDRGYEQYF.

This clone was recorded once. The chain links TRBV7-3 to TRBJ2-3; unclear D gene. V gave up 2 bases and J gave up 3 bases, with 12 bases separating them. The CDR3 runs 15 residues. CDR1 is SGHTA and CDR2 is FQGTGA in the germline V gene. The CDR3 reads CASSLLGLVTDTQYF. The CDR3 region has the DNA TGTGCCAGCAGCTTACTGGGGTTGGTGACAGATACGCAGTATTTT.

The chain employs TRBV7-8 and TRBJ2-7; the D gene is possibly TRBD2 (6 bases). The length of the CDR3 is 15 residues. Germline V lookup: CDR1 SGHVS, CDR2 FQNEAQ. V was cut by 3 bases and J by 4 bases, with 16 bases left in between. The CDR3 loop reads CASSFSGFGGYEQYF. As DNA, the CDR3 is TGTGCCAGCAGCTTTAGTGGCTTCGGAGGGTACGAGCAGTACTTC.

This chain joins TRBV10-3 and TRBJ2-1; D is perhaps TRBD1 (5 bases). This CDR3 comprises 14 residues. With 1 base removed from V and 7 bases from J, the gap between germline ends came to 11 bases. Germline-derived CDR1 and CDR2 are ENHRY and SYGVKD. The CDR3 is CAISEWGLRNEQFF. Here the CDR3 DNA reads TGTGCCATCAGTGAGTGGGGCCTACGGAATGAGCAGTTCTTC.